Presented here are 20 T cell receptor beta chains from one specimen sequenced in a study of cytomegalovirus exposure and HLA in healthy donors. Primers included in the PCR were 60 Vbeta and 13 Jbeta primers. Assay: immunoSEQ multiplex PCR; the TCRdb copy retains only in-frame clones and omits some. The data contain about 160,000 clones, roughly three quarters of them seen just once; the ten biggest clones take up approximately 6.8%. Material for sequencing was PBMCs. These TCRs come from a woman in her thirties or forties in good health and CMV-seropositive.

The chain combines TRBV5-1 with TRBJ1-2; D might be TRBD1 (5 bases). Trimming removed 7 bases at V and 5 bases at J, with 18 bases between. Germline values: CDR1 SGHRS, CDR2 YFSETQ. The CDR3 has 14 residues. The CDR3 region is CASGADNPSYGYTF. The CDR3 nucleotides are TGCGCCAGCGGGGCAGACAACCCGAGTTATGGCTACACCTTC.

V and J are TRBV7-2 and TRBJ1-2, with TRBD1 identical over 7 bases. The CDR3 is made up of 13 amino acids. The germline V gene has CDR1 SGHTA and CDR2 FQGNSA. The V gene end was trimmed by 5 bases and the J gene end by 3 bases; junction bases not matched to a gene: 3. The chain's CDR3 is CASSPQGDYGYTF. The CDR3 nucleotides read TGTGCCAGCAGCCCCCAGGGGGACTATGGCTACACCTTC.

The chain recombines TRBV7-3 with TRBJ2-2; TRBD1 matches at 7 bases. Germline V gene data show CDR1 as SGHTA and CDR2 as FQGTGA. The V and J ends lost 5 bases and 5 bases, in that order; junction bases with no gene match: 8. This CDR3 is 15 amino acids long. The CDR3 here is CASSPTGPVTGELFF. The CDR3 DNA reads TGTGCCAGCAGCCCGACAGGGCCGGTTACCGGGGAGCTGTTTTTT.

V is TRBV11-1 and J is TRBJ1-1; 7 bases match TRBD1. Germline CDR1 SGHAT, CDR2 FQDESV (reference sequence). V dropped 5 bases and J dropped 0; count of bases not matched to a gene: 6. The CDR3 loop spans 15 amino acids. The CDR3 DNA reads as TGTGCCAGCAGCCCGGACAGGCCATTGAACACTGAAGCTTTCTTT. Its protein product is CASSPDRPLNTEAFF. Full variable domain (missing parts from reference TRBV11-1 and TRBJ1-1): EAEVAQSPRYKITEKSQAVAFWCDPISGHATLYWYRQILGQGPELLVQFQDESVVDDSQLPKDRFSAERLKGVDSTLKIQPAELGDSAMYLCASSPDRPLNTEAFFGQGTRLTVV.

The chain couples TRBV7-2 to TRBJ2-7; 8 positions match TRBD2. V shed 0 bases, J shed 2 bases, and the junction held 3 bases outside the gene matches. The CDR3 has 15 residues. The germline CDR1 and CDR2 sequences are SGHTA and FQGNSA. CDR3 protein: CASSLARGATYEQYF. The CDR3 DNA reads as TGTGCCAGCAGCTTAGCGCGGGGGGCAACCTACGAGCAGTACTTC. The whole variable domain, filled in from reference TRBV7-2 and TRBJ2-7, reads GAGVSQSPSNKVTEKGKDVELRCDPISGHTALYWYRQSLGQGLEFLIYFQGNSAPDKSGLPSDRFSAERTGGSVSTLTIQRTQQEDSAVYLCASSLARGATYEQYFGPGTRLTVT.

The rearrangement uses TRBV30 and TRBJ1-1, with 7 bases fitting TRBD1. CDR3 size: 16 residues. J gave up 1 base and V 3 bases, and 11 bases lay outside the gene matches. Germline V gene data show CDR1 as GTSNPN and CDR2 as SVGIG (reference sequence). This CDR3 reads CAWSIQPGGSNTEAFF. CDR3 bases: TGTGCCTGGAGCATCCAGCCAGGGGGTTCGAACACTGAAGCTTTCTTT.

V gene TRBV28 combines with J gene TRBJ2-6, with a possible D match to TRBD2 (6 bases). Germline CDR1 is MDHEN and CDR2 is SYDVKM. The CDR3 totals 17 residues. V was pared by 6 bases and J by 1 base, with 16 bases between. CDR3 protein: CASSGTDYRSGANVLTF. The CDR3 nucleotides read TGTGCCAGCAGCGGGACGGACTATAGGTCTGGGGCCAACGTCCTGACTTTC.

This clone was picked up one time. This specimen includes other DNA sequences encoding the same CDR3. The chain carries TRBV27 and TRBJ1-6; a weak D match, TRBD1 (6 bases). The germline V and J ends were trimmed by 1 base and 7 bases, with 8 bases remaining between them. Germline V CDR1 and CDR2: MNHEY, SMNVEV (reference sequence). The CDR3 runs 14 residues. In nucleotides, the CDR3 is TGTGCCAGCAGTTTATACAGGGACAATTCACCCCTCCACTTT. Amino acid sequence: CASSLYRDNSPLHF.

The chain couples TRBV10-3 to TRBJ1-3; D gene unclear. Germline-derived CDR1 and CDR2 are ENHRY and SYGVKD. The CDR3 has 15 residues. Deletions cut 3 bases from V and 2 bases from J, with 11 bases between. This CDR3 reads CAISDAAETGNTIYF. Here the CDR3 DNA reads TGTGCCATCAGTGATGCGGCAGAGACTGGAAACACCATATATTTT.

The chain joins TRBV6-1 to TRBJ1-1; a possible D gene is TRBD1 (6 bases). Deletions cut 3 bases from V and 1 base from J, with 27 bases between. CDR1 and CDR2 from the germline V gene are MNHNS and SASEGT. CDR3 size: 20 residues. The CDR3 region has the DNA TGTGCCAGCAGTGACCCCACTGTGCTGGCAGGGGAGTATTCGAACACTGAAGCTTTCTTT. Protein: CASSDPTVLAGEYSNTEAFF.

This sequence joins TRBV9 and TRBJ1-2; maybe TRBD1 (5 bases). The germline V and J ends were trimmed by 0 bases and 1 base, with 10 bases remaining between them. Germline CDR1 reads SGDLS; CDR2 reads YYNGEE. This CDR3 region has 15 residues. The CDR3 loop is CASSVGWGVNYGYTF. The DNA for the CDR3 is TGTGCCAGCAGCGTAGGGTGGGGGGTTAACTATGGCTACACCTTC.

The rearrangement joins TRBV18 to TRBJ1-1; D is unresolved. V lost 6 bases and J lost 1, with 15 bases in between. Germline lookup yields CDR1 KGHSH and CDR2 LQKENI. This CDR3 has 15 amino acids. CDR3 protein: CASSSNAQTNTEAFF. The CDR3 DNA reads as TGTGCCAGCTCTTCTAACGCACAGACGAACACTGAAGCTTTCTTT.

This rearrangement joins TRBV18 to TRBJ2-6, with unresolved D. Trimming took 3 bases from V and 0 from J, leaving 6 bases between them. The CDR3 is made up of 15 amino acids. Germline CDR1 KGHSH, CDR2 LQKENI. DNA for the CDR3: TGTGCCAGCTCACCCGGAGTCTCTGGGGCCAACGTCCTGACTTTC. Translating gives CASSPGVSGANVLTF.

This chain joins TRBV30 and TRBJ1-1; D remains ambiguous. The CDR3 has 11 amino acids. Germline values: CDR1 GTSNPN, CDR2 SVGIG (reference sequence). V was trimmed by 3 bases and J by 11 bases, leaving 13 bases between them. CDR3 DNA sequence: TGTGCCTGGAGGTCCAACGGAGAGGCTTTCTTT. Its protein is CAWRSNGEAFF. Full variable domain (missing parts from reference TRBV30 and TRBJ1-1): SQTIHQWPATLVQPVGSPLSLECTVEGTSNPNLYWYRQAAGRGLQLLFYSVGIGQISSEVPQNLSASRPQDRQFILSSKKLLLSDSGFYLCAWRSNGEAFFGQGTRLTVV.

This clone has only a few counts. The rearrangement joins TRBV7-2 to TRBJ2-7; D gene ambiguous. Trimming stripped 3 bases from V and 0 bases from J, with 6 bases between. Per germline, CDR1 SGHTA and CDR2 FQGNSA. The CDR3 runs to 13 residues. This CDR3 reads CASSLSISYEQYF. DNA of the CDR3: TGTGCCAGCAGCTTGAGTATCTCCTACGAGCAGTACTTC. Based on the CDR3 plus reference TRBV7-2 and TRBJ2-7, the full variable domain is GAGVSQSPSNKVTEKGKDVELRCDPISGHTALYWYRQSLGQGLEFLIYFQGNSAPDKSGLPSDRFSAERTGGSVSTLTIQRTQQEDSAVYLCASSLSISYEQYFGPGTRLTVT.

The chain has TRBV25-1 and TRBJ1-6, with a possible D match to TRBD1 (5 bases). Germline values: CDR1 MGHDK, CDR2 SYGVNS. The CDR3 sequence is 13 residues long. Trimming took 2 bases from V and 11 from J, leaving 10 bases between them. The DNA for the CDR3 is TGTGCCAGCAGTGAAGTTGGGGCTGCACCCCTCCACTTT. Residues: CASSEVGAAPLHF.

This chain links TRBV5-1 with TRBJ2-2, with 7 bases matching TRBD1. CDR1 and CDR2 (germline): SGHRS, YFSETQ. Germline trimming cut 0 bases from V and 6 bases from J; bases unmatched to any gene: 8. The CDR3 runs 16 residues. The CDR3 sequence: CASSLVQTGPAGELFF. DNA of the CDR3: TGCGCCAGCAGCTTGGTTCAGACAGGGCCGGCCGGGGAGCTGTTTTTT.

V usage is TRBV6-6 and J usage is TRBJ1-2; D not certain. CDR1 and CDR2 (germline): MNHNY, SVGAGI (reference sequence). The CDR3 is made up of 14 amino acids. V was trimmed by 6 bases and J by 0 bases, leaving 11 bases between them. The CDR3 here is CASSLGSPNYGYTF. The DNA of the CDR3 is TGTGCCAGCAGCCTAGGCAGTCCTAACTATGGCTACACCTTC.

The chain links TRBV28 to TRBJ2-6, with a possible D match to TRBD1 (6 bases). V dropped 6 bases and J dropped 2 bases, with 11 bases sitting between them. The V gene's germline CDR1 is MDHEN and CDR2 SYDVKM. The CDR3 consists of 15 residues. The CDR3 reads CASRPSGAGANVLTF. DNA of the CDR3: TGTGCCAGCAGACCCTCAGGGGCTGGGGCCAACGTCCTGACTTTC.

The chain employs TRBV6-1 and TRBJ1-1; TRBD1 is a possible D gene (5 bases). The V gene's germline CDR1 is MNHNS and CDR2 SASEGT. V lost 6 bases, J lost 1 base, and 9 bases lay in between. This CDR3 spans 13 amino acids. The CDR3 bases are TGTGCCAGCAGCAGGGTATGGAACACTGAAGCTTTCTTT. This translates into CASSRVWNTEAFF.